A selection of T cell receptor beta chains follows, all from one sample in a study of shared clonotypes between healthy human individuals. Produced via immunoSEQ multiplex PCR; TCRdb's table is partial and in-frame only. The sample has hundreds of thousands of clones; less than 96% are singletons. Sequencing was performed on naive CD4+ T cells sorted from blood. Receptors originate from a woman in her 30s in good health. Both conserved end residues are part of each CDR3. Fields, in order: J gene, clone size, V gene, D gene, CDR3 protein, CDR3 DNA. A D gene is named only where the DNA matches it firmly. The size of a clone is reported for some rows only, either as once, few or many, or as a class for expanded clones.

>TRBJ2-5|NA|TRBV10-1|TRBD2
CASSESGRETQYF
TGCGCCAGCAGTGAAAGCGGGAGGGAGACCCAGTACTTC
>TRBJ2-1|NA|TRBV27|TRBD1
CASRRTGGNEQFF
TGTGCCAGCAGGCGAACAGGGGGCAATGAGCAGTTCTTC
>TRBJ1-6|NA|TRBV6-5|NA
CASSKTGNSPLHF
TGTGCCAGCAGTAAAACGGGGAATTCACCCCTCCACTTT
>TRBJ2-3|NA|TRBV6-4|NA
CASSQGQRLTDTQYF
TGTGCCAGCAGCCAGGGGCAGCGACTCACAGATACGCAGTATTTT
>TRBJ2-7|NA|TRBV11-2|TRBD2
CASSRAGTPYEQYF
TGTGCCAGCAGCCGAGCGGGGACTCCTTACGAGCAGTACTTC
>TRBJ2-7|NA|TRBV27|TRBD2
CASSPREGPTYEQYF
TGTGCCAGCAGTCCCCGGGAGGGGCCTACCTACGAGCAGTACTTC
>TRBJ1-3|NA|TRBV5-4|TRBD1
CASSLGRGHGNTIYF
TGTGCCAGCAGCTTAGGCAGGGGGCACGGAAACACCATATATTTT
>TRBJ2-1|NA|TRBV7-9|NA
CASSPRTSTYNEQFF
TGTGCCAGCAGCCCTCGGACCTCCACCTACAATGAGCAGTTCTTC
>TRBJ2-5|once|TRBV13|NA
CASSLLGEQYF
TGTGCCAGCAGCTTATTAGGGGAGCAGTACTTC
>TRBJ1-2|NA|TRBV28|NA
CASSVVTGGNYGYTF
TGTGCCAGCAGTGTGGTCACAGGAGGCAACTATGGCTACACCTTC
>TRBJ1-6|once|TRBV28|NA
CASSFYGSGFNSPLHF
TGTGCCAGCAGTTTTTATGGTTCAGGGTTTAATTCACCCCTCCACTTT
>TRBJ1-5|NA|TRBV5-1|NA
CASSPGGGANQPQHF
TGCGCCAGCAGTCCGGGCGGGGGTGCTAATCAGCCCCAGCATTTT
>TRBJ2-7|NA|TRBV11-3|TRBD2
CASSLDRWRGNYEQYF
TGTGCCAGCAGCTTAGATCGGTGGCGGGGGAACTACGAGCAGTACTTC
>TRBJ1-3|NA|TRBV5-1|TRBD1
CASSLGGQGSGNTIYF
TGCGCCAGCAGCTTGGGGGGACAGGGTTCTGGAAACACCATATATTTT
>TRBJ2-5|NA|TRBV9|TRBD2
CASSTSSGLAGGETQYF
TGTGCCAGCAGCACCAGTTCGGGACTAGCGGGAGGGGAGACCCAGTACTTC
>TRBJ2-1|NA|TRBV27|TRBD1
CASSRTGVSYNEQFF
TGTGCCAGCAGCCGCACAGGGGTCTCCTACAATGAGCAGTTCTTC
>TRBJ2-7|once|TRBV4-1|TRBD2
CASSTAGGSYTTMQYF
TGCGCCAGCAGCACCGCCGGCGGGAGCTATACTACGATGCAGTACTTC
>TRBJ2-2|NA|TRBV5-1|TRBD1
CASSLVEQGFKSFNTGELFF
TGCGCCAGCAGCTTGGTGGAACAGGGGTTCAAATCGTTTAACACCGGGGAGCTGTTTTTT
>TRBJ1-1|NA|TRBV25-1|TRBD1
CASREPGQGTEAFF
TGTGCCAGCAGGGAACCGGGACAGGGGACTGAAGCTTTCTTT
>TRBJ1-1|NA|TRBV5-1|NA
CASSLRYGEGTEAFF
TGCGCCAGCAGCTTGAGGTACGGGGAGGGAACCGAAGCTTTCTTT
>TRBJ2-7|once|TRBV7-8|TRBD1
CASSLEKRQGANEQYF
TGTGCCAGCAGCTTAGAAAAGAGACAGGGGGCCAACGAGCAGTACTTC
>TRBJ2-7|once|TRBV21-1|NA
CASSWSGQSYEQYF
TGTGCCAGCAGCTGGTCCGGGCAGTCCTACGAGCAGTACTTC
>TRBJ1-2|NA|TRBV5-1|NA
CASSRHRDEGGYTF
TGCGCCAGCAGCCGTCACAGGGATGAGGGTGGCTACACCTTC
>TRBJ2-1|NA|TRBV5-1|NA
CASSGLTGSYNEQFF
TGCGCCAGCAGTGGTCTTACGGGATCCTACAATGAGCAGTTCTTC
>TRBJ2-3|NA|TRBV6-5|NA
CASKPGSTDTQYF
TGTGCCAGCAAGCCGGGCAGCACAGATACGCAGTATTTT
>TRBJ2-7|NA|TRBV18|NA
CASSPRRDTYEQYF
TGTGCCAGCTCACCGCGGAGGGACACCTACGAGCAGTACTTC
>TRBJ2-3|NA|TRBV7-9|NA
CASSLDVTDTQYF
TGTGCCAGCAGCCTGGATGTCACAGATACGCAGTATTTT
>TRBJ2-1|NA|TRBV10-1|TRBD2
CASSVAGPNGEQFF
TGCGCCAGCAGTGTAGCGGGACCGAATGGGGAGCAGTTCTTC
>TRBJ2-7|NA|TRBV6-6|NA
CASSYHRASSYEQYF
TGTGCCAGCAGTTACCACAGGGCCTCCTCCTACGAGCAGTACTTC
>TRBJ2-5|NA|TRBV5-4|TRBD2
CASSLRLAGEETQYF
TGTGCCAGCAGCTTAAGACTAGCGGGAGAAGAGACCCAGTACTTC
>TRBJ1-4|NA|TRBV14|NA
CASSQEERRTNEKLFF
TGTGCCAGCAGCCAAGAGGAAAGGAGGACTAATGAAAAACTGTTTTTT
>TRBJ2-5|NA|TRBV2|NA
CASREEEDSETQYF
TGTGCCAGCAGAGAGGAGGAGGATTCGGAGACCCAGTACTTC
>TRBJ2-7|NA|TRBV7-9|NA
CASSLSGYEQYF
TGTGCCAGCAGCTTGAGTGGTTACGAGCAGTACTTC
>TRBJ2-7|NA|TRBV20-1|NA
CSASLTYEQYF
TGCAGTGCTTCATTAACCTACGAGCAGTACTTC
>TRBJ2-7|NA|TRBV10-2|TRBD2
CASMWTSGAYEQYF
TGCGCCAGCATGTGGACTAGCGGAGCCTACGAGCAGTACTTC
>TRBJ1-1|NA|TRBV6-1|NA
CASRSFTGKTEAFF
TGTGCCAGCAGAAGTTTTACAGGAAAAACTGAAGCTTTCTTT
>TRBJ2-7|NA|TRBV4-1|NA
CASSQEISEQYF
TGCGCCAGCAGCCAAGAAATCTCCGAGCAGTACTTC
>TRBJ1-4|NA|TRBV7-9|TRBD1
CASSSPGQSNEKLFF
TGTGCCAGCAGCTCCCCGGGACAGAGTAATGAAAAACTGTTTTTT
>TRBJ2-7|NA|TRBV10-2|TRBD2
CASSLFGTSGSNEQYF
TGCGCCAGCAGTCTTTTTGGGACTAGCGGGAGTAACGAGCAGTACTTC
>TRBJ2-4|NA|TRBV5-6|NA
CASSLRGRVFGKNIQYF
TGTGCCAGCAGCTTGAGGGGCAGGGTATTCGGCAAAAACATTCAGTACTTC
>TRBJ2-7|NA|TRBV28|TRBD1
CASRSGTGTAGVGEQYF
TGTGCCAGCAGGTCCGGGACAGGGACGGCGGGAGTGGGCGAGCAGTACTTC
>TRBJ1-1|NA|TRBV28|TRBD1
CASSSGQGSEAFF
TGTGCCAGCAGTTCCGGACAGGGCTCTGAAGCTTTCTTT
>TRBJ2-7|NA|TRBV19|NA
CASSTPAGLEQYF
TGTGCCAGTAGTACCCCGGCGGGACTCGAGCAGTACTTC
>TRBJ2-7|NA|TRBV11-3|NA
CASSPGSSYEQYF
TGTGCCAGCAGCCCCGGGTCCTCCTACGAGCAGTACTTC
>TRBJ1-6|NA|TRBV30|NA
CAWSIGSDNSPLHF
TGTGCCTGGAGTATCGGGTCTGATAATTCACCCCTCCACTTT
>TRBJ2-2|NA|TRBV11-3|TRBD2
CASSPTSEIGELFF
TGTGCCAGCAGCCCGACTAGCGAGATCGGGGAGCTGTTTTTT
>TRBJ2-1|NA|TRBV5-6|NA
CASSNSRGSNEQFF
TGTGCCAGCAGCAATAGCAGGGGAAGCAATGAGCAGTTCTTC
>TRBJ1-1|NA|TRBV28|NA
CASSYPSHTEAFF
TGTGCCAGCAGTTATCCCTCGCACACTGAAGCTTTCTTT
>TRBJ2-7|NA|TRBV5-1|NA
CASRTVRDSYEQYF
TGCGCCAGCAGGACAGTCCGGGACTCCTACGAGCAGTACTTC
>TRBJ2-4|once|TRBV27|TRBD1
CASSAYRPNRGNIQYF
TGTGCCAGCAGTGCTTATAGGCCGAACAGGGGAAACATTCAGTACTTC
>TRBJ2-1|NA|TRBV5-8|NA
CASSLVTSWFF
TGTGCCAGCAGCTTGGTCACTAGCTGGTTCTTC
>TRBJ2-7|NA|TRBV9|TRBD1
CASSMGQGYEQYF
TGTGCCAGCAGCATGGGACAGGGGTACGAGCAGTACTTC
>TRBJ2-3|NA|TRBV7-9|TRBD1
CASSLAGQGADTQYF
TGTGCCAGCAGCTTAGCGGGGCAGGGGGCAGATACGCAGTATTTT